This is a list of T cell receptor beta chains from one sample in a study of blood T cell repertoires in COVID-19. The assay was immunoSEQ multiplex PCR, and TCRdb's table has in-frame clones only and misses some. The sample holds 200,000 to 300,000 clones; around 85% are singletons and the top ten take over 7.5%. Material: PBMCs or T cells enriched from blood (not recorded which). These receptors were obtained from a woman aged 50 to 65 with acute COVID-19. Both conserved end residues are part of each CDR3. The D gene is left open where the match is weak. Where a row states a size, it is once, few, many or the class of an expanded clone; other rows omit it.

TRBV27	TRBJ1-5	TRBD1	once	CASRPSQGGNQPQHF	TGTGCCAGCAGACCTTCCCAGGGGGGCAATCAGCCCCAGCATTTT
TRBV11-2	TRBJ1-1	NA	NA	CASSLGLNTEAFF	TGTGCCAGCAGCTTAGGGCTGAACACTGAAGCTTTCTTT
TRBV6-1	TRBJ1-5	TRBD1	few	CASSDRQGRVGNQPQHF	TGTGCCAGCAGTGATAGACAGGGGCGGGTGGGCAATCAGCCCCAGCATTTT
TRBV6-5	TRBJ2-3	NA	few	CASSYPLDTQYF	TGTGCCAGCAGTTACCCGTTAGATACGCAGTATTTT
TRBV9	TRBJ1-1	NA	few	CASSEITGKAEAFF	TGTGCCAGCAGCGAAATAACAGGGAAGGCTGAAGCTTTCTTT
TRBV4-1	TRBJ1-2	NA	NA	CASSHPDYGYTF	TGCGCCAGCAGCCATCCAGACTATGGCTACACCTTC
TRBV19	TRBJ2-3	TRBD2	NA	CASSMTSGGAVDTQYF	TGTGCCAGTAGTATGACTAGCGGGGGGGCCGTAGATACGCAGTATTTT
TRBV7-8	TRBJ2-3	TRBD1	NA	CASSLSGTGTDTQYF	TGTGCCAGCAGCTTGTCCGGGACAGGCACAGATACGCAGTATTTT
TRBV12-3/TRBV12-4	TRBJ2-1	NA	NA	CASSFHRTNEQFF	TGTGCCAGCAGTTTTCACAGAACCAATGAGCAGTTCTTC
TRBV18	TRBJ1-2	TRBD1	NA	CASTRGTGRGTDGYTF	TGTGCCAGCACAAGGGGGACAGGCAGGGGAACGGATGGCTACACCTTC
TRBV4-1	TRBJ2-7	TRBD1	NA	CASSQEGQGASEQYF	TGCGCCAGCAGCCAAGAGGGACAGGGGGCGAGCGAGCAGTACTTC
TRBV11-2	TRBJ2-2	NA	NA	CASSFQGLNTGELFF	TGTGCCAGCAGCTTCCAGGGGCTGAACACCGGGGAGCTGTTTTTT
TRBV3-1/TRBV3-2	TRBJ2-1	NA	NA	CASSQASQMHNEQFF	TGTGCCAGCAGCCAAGCTAGCCAGATGCACAATGAGCAGTTCTTC
TRBV30	TRBJ1-2	NA	NA	CAWSRRGNYGYTF	TGTGCCTGGAGTCGGAGAGGGAACTATGGCTACACCTTC
TRBV9	TRBJ1-2	TRBD1	NA	CASGHSGGQHYGYTF	TGTGCCAGCGGGCATTCAGGGGGGCAACACTATGGCTACACCTTC
TRBV14	TRBJ2-1	TRBD1	NA	CASSPRDREYNEQFF	TGTGCCAGCAGCCCTCGGGACAGAGAGTACAATGAGCAGTTCTTC
TRBV12-5	TRBJ2-2	TRBD1	few	CASGSGTVRTGELFF	TGTGCTAGTGGTTCGGGGACAGTACGGACCGGGGAGCTGTTTTTT
TRBV29-1	TRBJ1-1	NA	NA	CSVARGNTEAFF	TGCAGCGTTGCCCGGGGGAACACTGAAGCTTTCTTT
TRBV3-1/TRBV3-2	TRBJ1-1	TRBD1	NA	CASSRPGGVNTEAFF	TGTGCCAGCAGCCGTCCAGGGGGAGTTAACACTGAAGCTTTCTTT
TRBV10-3	TRBJ2-5	NA	few	CAISKSQLQETQYF	TGTGCCATCAGCAAAAGTCAACTACAAGAGACCCAGTACTTC
TRBV12-5	TRBJ1-6	NA	NA	CASGLDTGLGNSPLHF	TGTGCTAGTGGTTTGGATACAGGGTTGGGGAATTCACCCCTCCACTTT
TRBV5-6	TRBJ1-1	TRBD1	NA	CASSFTGGSTEAFF	TGTGCCAGCAGCTTTACAGGGGGCAGCACTGAAGCTTTCTTT
TRBV19	TRBJ1-4	NA	NA	CASSIFSSSEKLFF	TGTGCCAGTAGTATTTTCTCGAGTTCTGAAAAACTGTTTTTT
TRBV6-5	TRBJ1-1	NA	NA	CASSSPDRNTEAFF	TGTGCCAGCAGTTCTCCGGACAGGAACACTGAAGCTTTCTTT
TRBV30	TRBJ2-7	NA	NA	CAWEPGQLYEQYF	TGTGCCTGGGAGCCGGGACAATTGTACGAGCAGTACTTC
TRBV25-1	TRBJ1-1	NA	NA	CASSAGEAEAFF	TGTGCCAGCAGTGCGGGAGAGGCAGAAGCTTTCTTT
TRBV30	TRBJ2-7	TRBD1	NA	CAWSTNRGLYEQYF	TGTGCCTGGAGTACAAACAGGGGGCTCTACGAGCAGTACTTC
TRBV10-1	TRBJ2-1	NA	NA	CASSSSIQGRQFF	TGCGCCAGCAGTTCCTCTATCCAGGGGAGGCAGTTCTTC
TRBV30	TRBJ1-1	NA	once	CAWRVLGFGLAFF	TGTGCCTGGAGGGTGCTCGGGTTCGGTTTGGCTTTCTTT
TRBV3-1/TRBV3-2	TRBJ1-1	NA	NA	CASSQVRQAGAFF	TGTGCCAGCAGCCAAGTGCGACAAGCAGGAGCTTTCTTT
TRBV7-9	TRBJ2-7	NA	NA	CASSQLSPYEQYF	TGTGCCAGCAGCCAACTTTCTCCGTACGAGCAGTACTTC
TRBV6-6	TRBJ1-1	TRBD1	NA	CASSLGQTNTEAFF	TGTGCCAGCAGTTTGGGACAGACGAACACTGAAGCTTTCTTT
TRBV19	TRBJ1-5	NA	NA	CASSTDSDQPQHF	TGTGCCAGTAGCACGGACAGTGATCAGCCCCAGCATTTT
TRBV3-1/TRBV3-2	TRBJ1-1	NA	once	CASSQDRGRNTEAFF	TGTGCCAGCAGCCAAGACAGAGGGAGGAACACTGAAGCTTTCTTT
TRBV7-2	TRBJ2-5	NA	once	CASSGSNQETQYF	TGTGCCAGCAGTGGTAGCAACCAAGAGACCCAGTACTTC
TRBV7-8	TRBJ1-2	TRBD1	NA	CASSPRTGENYGYTF	TGTGCCAGCAGCCCTCGGACAGGGGAAAACTATGGCTACACCTTC
TRBV12-3/TRBV12-4	TRBJ1-5	NA	NA	CASSFAANQPQHF	TGTGCCAGCAGTTTTGCGGCGAATCAGCCCCAGCATTTT
TRBV5-1	TRBJ1-2	NA	NA	CASSYDTNYGYTF	TGCGCCAGCAGTTACGATACAAACTATGGCTACACCTTC
TRBV29-1	TRBJ1-4	TRBD1	NA	CSVHSRRQGREKLFF	TGCAGCGTTCACTCCCGAAGACAGGGGCGCGAAAAACTGTTTTTT
TRBV11-2	TRBJ1-3	NA	NA	CASSFQRGSGNTIYF	TGTGCCAGCAGTTTCCAACGGGGCTCTGGAAACACCATATATTTT
TRBV5-4	TRBJ1-1	NA	NA	CASRTGTRGNTEAFF	TGTGCCAGCAGAACCGGGACAAGGGGGAACACTGAAGCTTTCTTT
TRBV18	TRBJ2-2	TRBD1	NA	CASSPPGTGVAGELFF	TGTGCCAGCTCACCACCCGGGACAGGGGTGGCCGGGGAGCTGTTTTTT
TRBV5-1	TRBJ2-5	TRBD2	NA	CASTDGGGYQETQYF	TGCGCCAGCACAGATGGCGGGGGGTACCAAGAGACCCAGTACTTC
TRBV5-1	TRBJ1-2	NA	NA	CASSSVPGYGYTF	TGCGCCAGCAGCTCCGTTCCAGGGTATGGCTACACCTTC
TRBV3-1/TRBV3-2	TRBJ2-5	TRBD2	NA	CASSHVPGLALETQYF	TGTGCCAGCAGCCACGTTCCGGGACTAGCGCTGGAGACCCAGTACTTC
TRBV6-4	TRBJ2-3	TRBD2	few	CASSLGAGDTDTQYF	TGTGCCAGCAGTTTGGGAGCGGGGGACACAGATACGCAGTATTTT
TRBV24-1	TRBJ1-1	TRBD1	NA	CATSDSTGEGVSMNTEAFF	TGTGCCACCAGTGATTCAACAGGGGAAGGGGTCAGTATGAACACTGAAGCTTTCTTT
TRBV6-5	TRBJ2-7	NA	NA	CASNSNYEQYF	TGTGCCAGCAACAGTAACTACGAGCAGTACTTC
TRBV5-4	TRBJ1-1	TRBD1	NA	CASSTGGGSLNTEAFF	TGTGCCAGCAGCACTGGAGGGGGCTCGTTGAACACTGAAGCTTTCTTT
TRBV7-6	TRBJ2-7	TRBD1	NA	CASSLARDRVPPSSYEQYF	TGTGCCAGCAGCTTAGCCCGGGACAGGGTACCCCCTAGCTCCTACGAGCAGTACTTC
TRBV19	TRBJ1-2	NA	few	CASSIRQDANYGYTF	TGTGCCAGTAGTATACGACAGGACGCTAACTATGGCTACACCTTC
TRBV2	TRBJ1-5	NA	NA	CASSENSYSNQPQHF	TGTGCCAGCAGTGAAAACAGCTATAGCAATCAGCCCCAGCATTTT
TRBV5-1	TRBJ1-1	NA	NA	CASSLGAATFTEAFF	TGCGCCAGCAGCTTGGGGGCAGCAACTTTCACTGAAGCTTTCTTT
TRBV30	TRBJ1-2	NA	once	CAWNQGSYGYTF	TGTGCCTGGAACCAGGGGAGCTATGGCTACACCTTC
TRBV27	TRBJ1-2	NA	NA	CASSLSPWTVYGYTF	TGTGCCAGCAGTTTATCCCCCTGGACAGTCTATGGCTACACCTTC
TRBV5-8	TRBJ1-1	TRBD1	few	CASSLAGGYTEAFF	TGTGCCAGCAGCTTGGCAGGGGGTTACACTGAAGCTTTCTTT